This entry features one T cell receptor (beta chain) sequence. The junction shows a germline mismatch at one end, possibly a read error. Clones were sequenced by immunoSEQ multiplex PCR, and TCRdb holds only the in-frame ones, with some missing. This sample carries 200,000 to 300,000 clones, approximately 80% of them seen once, and the ten largest clones take around 6.8%. Germline CDR1 reads SSHAT; CDR2 reads FNYEAQ (reference sequence). This CDR3 spans 15 amino acids. This sample is drawn from a study of blood T cell repertoires in COVID-19. Sample: peripheral blood. This clonotype was sampled from a woman aged 55-75 years with active or convalescent COVID-19. The genes are TRBV7-7 and TRBJ2-7; D is perhaps TRBD2 (6 bases). CDR3 in amino acids: CASSPGVGSDYEQYF. The CDR3 region has the DNA TGTGCTAGCAGCCCGGGGGTGGGGAGTGACTACGAGCAGTACTTC. The variable domain in full, completed from reference TRBV7-7 and TRBJ2-7, reads GAGVSQSPRYKVTKRGQDVTLRCDPISSHATLYWYQQALGQGPEFLTYFNYEAQPDKSGLPSDRFSAERPEGSISTLTIQRTEQRDSAMYRCASSPGVGSDYEQYFGPGTRLTVT.